The present T cell receptor (beta chain) was sequenced within a study of blood T cell repertoires in COVID-19. Background on the study: T cells, B-cell-depleted T cells, or PBMCs provided the cDNA or gDNA that served as material.

The study drew participants aged about 18 to 89 years from 20 to 30 US areas. Participant-given clinical history determined each cohort assignment. How the authors handled the data: Cell counts per sample came from amplifying reference gene primers. Using immunoSEQ multiplex PCR, the repertoire was profiled, and TCRdb retains in-frame clones only, with some absent. D and trimming come from the DNA, and the V and J calls and clone size come from that table. This table holds fewer than 450,000 clones, about nine tenths found once. Trimming pared 3 bases from V and 7 bases from J, leaving 11 bases between. CDR1 is SGHDT, CDR2 YYEEEE, per germline. The CDR3 extends over 14 amino acids.

The sequence was collected from a man younger than 35 who had recovered from COVID-19. This chain links TRBV5-6 with TRBJ1-6; D not resolved. Sequenced input: PBMCs or T cells enriched from blood (not recorded which). CDR3 amino acids: CASSSGITNSPLHF. DNA for the CDR3: TGTGCCAGCAGCTCCGGGATCACGAATTCACCCCTCCACTTT.